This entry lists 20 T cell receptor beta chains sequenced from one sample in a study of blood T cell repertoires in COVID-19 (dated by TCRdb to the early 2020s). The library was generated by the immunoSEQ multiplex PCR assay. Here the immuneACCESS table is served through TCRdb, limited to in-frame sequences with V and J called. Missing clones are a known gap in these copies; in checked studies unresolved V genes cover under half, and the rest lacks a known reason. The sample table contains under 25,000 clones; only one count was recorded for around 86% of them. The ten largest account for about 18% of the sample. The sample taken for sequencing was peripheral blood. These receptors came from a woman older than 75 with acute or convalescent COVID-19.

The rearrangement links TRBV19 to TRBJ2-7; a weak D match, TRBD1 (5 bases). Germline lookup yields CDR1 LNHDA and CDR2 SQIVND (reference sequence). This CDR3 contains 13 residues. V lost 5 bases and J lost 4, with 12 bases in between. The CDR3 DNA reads TGTGCCAGTAGTCCACAGCCAGGGTACGAGCAGTACTTC. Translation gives CASSPQPGYEQYF.

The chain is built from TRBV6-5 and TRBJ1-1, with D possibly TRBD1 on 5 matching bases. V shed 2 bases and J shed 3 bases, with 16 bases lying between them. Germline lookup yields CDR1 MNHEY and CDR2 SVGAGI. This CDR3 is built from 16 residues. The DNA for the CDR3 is TGTGCCAGCAGTTACAGGGCAGGGAACCCCCACACTGAAGCTTTCTTT. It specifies CASSYRAGNPHTEAFF.

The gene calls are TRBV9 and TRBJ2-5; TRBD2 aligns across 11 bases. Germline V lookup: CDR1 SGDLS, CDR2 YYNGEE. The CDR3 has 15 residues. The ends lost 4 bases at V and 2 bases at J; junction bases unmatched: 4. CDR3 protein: CASSIGTSGQETQYF. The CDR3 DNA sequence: TGTGCCAGCAGCATCGGGACTAGCGGACAAGAGACCCAGTACTTC.

CDR3 amino acids: CSTAFLYGYTF. The CDR3 DNA sequence: TGCAGTACTGCCTTCCTCTATGGCTACACCTTC. The rearrangement links TRBV20-1 to TRBJ1-2; D gene ambiguous. The CDR3 length is 11 residues. Trimming took off 8 bases at V and 4 bases at J, with 11 bases between the two ends. CDR1 is DFQATT, CDR2 SNEGSKA, per germline (reference sequence).

The CDR3 region has the DNA TGCAGCGTGGGACAGGGCGGTAGTATAAACATTCAGTACTTC. Its translation: CSVGQGGSINIQYF. The chain combines TRBV29-1 with TRBJ2-4; 9 bases align to TRBD1. Germline V CDR1 and CDR2: SQVTM, ANQGSEA. Unmatched junction bases numbered 9, after V lost 6 bases and J lost 6 bases. This CDR3 region has 14 residues.

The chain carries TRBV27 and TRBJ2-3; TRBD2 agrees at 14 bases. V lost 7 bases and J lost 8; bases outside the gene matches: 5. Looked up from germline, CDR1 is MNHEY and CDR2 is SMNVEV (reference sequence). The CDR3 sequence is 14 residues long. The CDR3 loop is CASMGGLAGVTQYF. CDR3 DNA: TGTGCCAGCATGGGGGGACTAGCGGGGGTTACGCAGTATTTT.

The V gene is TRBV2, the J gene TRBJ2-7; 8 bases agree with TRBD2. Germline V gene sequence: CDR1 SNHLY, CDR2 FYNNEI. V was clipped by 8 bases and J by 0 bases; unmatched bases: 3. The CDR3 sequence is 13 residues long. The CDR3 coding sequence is TGTGCCAGCCGGCGGGGGGACTCCTACGAGCAGTACTTC. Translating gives CASRRGDSYEQYF.

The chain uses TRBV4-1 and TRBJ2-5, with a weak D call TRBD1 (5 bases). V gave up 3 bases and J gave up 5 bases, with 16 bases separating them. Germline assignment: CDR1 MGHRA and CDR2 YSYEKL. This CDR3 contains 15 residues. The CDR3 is CASSQPGSGHETQYF. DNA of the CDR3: TGCGCCAGCAGCCAGCCCGGTTCTGGACACGAGACCCAGTACTTC.

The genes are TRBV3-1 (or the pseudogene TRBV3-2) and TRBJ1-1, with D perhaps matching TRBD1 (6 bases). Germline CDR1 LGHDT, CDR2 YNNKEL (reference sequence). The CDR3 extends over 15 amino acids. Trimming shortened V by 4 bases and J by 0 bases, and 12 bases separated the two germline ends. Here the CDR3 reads CASSPRDTMNTEAFF. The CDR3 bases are TGTGCCAGCAGCCCCCGGGACACTATGAACACTGAAGCTTTCTTT.

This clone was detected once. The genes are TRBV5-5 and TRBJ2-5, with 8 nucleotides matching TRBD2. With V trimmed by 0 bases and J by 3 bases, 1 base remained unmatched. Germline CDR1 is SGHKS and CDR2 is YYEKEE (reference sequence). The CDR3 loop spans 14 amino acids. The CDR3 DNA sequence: TGTGCCAGCAGCTTGGATAGCGGGAAAGAGACCCAGTACTTC. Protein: CASSLDSGKETQYF. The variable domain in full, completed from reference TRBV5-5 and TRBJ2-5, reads DAGVTQSPTHLIKTRGQQVTLRCSPISGHKSVSWYQQVLGQGPQFIFQYYEKEERGRGNFPDRFSARQFPNYSSELNVNALLLGDSALYLCASSLDSGKETQYFGPGTRLLVL.

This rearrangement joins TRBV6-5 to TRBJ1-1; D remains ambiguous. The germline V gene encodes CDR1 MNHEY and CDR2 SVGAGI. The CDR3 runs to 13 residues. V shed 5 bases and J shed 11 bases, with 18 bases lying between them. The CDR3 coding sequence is TGTGCCAGCAGTATCGGGATACAGCAGAGGGCTTTCTTT. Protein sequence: CASSIGIQQRAFF.

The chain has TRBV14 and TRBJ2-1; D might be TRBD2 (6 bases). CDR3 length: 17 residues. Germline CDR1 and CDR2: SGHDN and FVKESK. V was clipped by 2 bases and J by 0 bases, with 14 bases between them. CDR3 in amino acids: CASSQSNGGSSYNEQFF. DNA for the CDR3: TGTGCCAGCAGCCAATCAAATGGAGGGAGCTCCTACAATGAGCAGTTCTTC.

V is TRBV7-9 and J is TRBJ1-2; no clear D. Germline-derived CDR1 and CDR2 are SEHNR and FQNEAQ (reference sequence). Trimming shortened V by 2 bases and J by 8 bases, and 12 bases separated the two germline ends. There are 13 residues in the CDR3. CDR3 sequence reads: CASSLRRSGGYTF. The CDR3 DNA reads TGTGCCAGCAGCTTAAGAAGGTCGGGAGGCTACACCTTC.

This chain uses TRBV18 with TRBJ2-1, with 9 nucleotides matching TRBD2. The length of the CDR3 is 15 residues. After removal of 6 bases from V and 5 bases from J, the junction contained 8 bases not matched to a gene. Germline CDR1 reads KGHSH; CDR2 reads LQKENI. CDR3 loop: CASSRDSGSNNEQFF. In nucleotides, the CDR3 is TGTGCCAGCTCTAGAGATAGCGGGAGTAACAATGAGCAGTTCTTC. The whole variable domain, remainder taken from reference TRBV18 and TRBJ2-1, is NAGVMQNPRHLVRRRGQEARLRCSPMKGHSHVYWYRQLPEEGLKFMVYLQKENIIDESGMPKERFSAEFPKEGPSILRIQQVVRGDSAAYFCASSRDSGSNNEQFFGPGTRLTVL.

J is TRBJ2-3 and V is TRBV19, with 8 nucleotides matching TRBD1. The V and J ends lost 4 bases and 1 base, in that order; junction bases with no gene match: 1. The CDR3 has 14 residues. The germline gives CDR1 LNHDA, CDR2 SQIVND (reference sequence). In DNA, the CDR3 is TGTGCCAGTAGTAGGGGACAGGGCACAGATACGCAGTATTTT. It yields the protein CASSRGQGTDTQYF. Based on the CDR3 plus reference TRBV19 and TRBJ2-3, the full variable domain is DGGITQSPKYLFRKEGQNVTLSCEQNLNHDAMYWYRQDPGQGLRLIYYSQIVNDFQKGDIAEGYSVSREKKESFPLTVTSAQKNPTAFYLCASSRGQGTDTQYFGPGTRLTVL.

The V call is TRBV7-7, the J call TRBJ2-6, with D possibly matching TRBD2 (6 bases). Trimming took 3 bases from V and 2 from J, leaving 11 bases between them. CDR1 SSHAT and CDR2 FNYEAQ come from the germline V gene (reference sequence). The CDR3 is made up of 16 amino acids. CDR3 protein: CASSLGTGTGANVLTF. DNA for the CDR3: TGTGCCAGCAGCTTGGGGACTGGAACTGGGGCCAACGTCCTGACTTTC.

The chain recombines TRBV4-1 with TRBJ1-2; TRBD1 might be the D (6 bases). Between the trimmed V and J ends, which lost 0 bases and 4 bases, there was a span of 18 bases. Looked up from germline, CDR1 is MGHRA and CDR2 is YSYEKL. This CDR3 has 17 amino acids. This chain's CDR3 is CASSQEITGPNSYGYTF. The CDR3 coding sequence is TGCGCCAGCAGCCAAGAAATAACAGGGCCTAATTCCTATGGCTACACCTTC.

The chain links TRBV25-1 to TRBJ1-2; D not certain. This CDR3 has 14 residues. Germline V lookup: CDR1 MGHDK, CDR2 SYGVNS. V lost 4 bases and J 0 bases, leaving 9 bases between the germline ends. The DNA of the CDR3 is TGTGCCAGCAGTGCCCCCGGGACTAACTATGGCTACACCTTC. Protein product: CASSAPGTNYGYTF.

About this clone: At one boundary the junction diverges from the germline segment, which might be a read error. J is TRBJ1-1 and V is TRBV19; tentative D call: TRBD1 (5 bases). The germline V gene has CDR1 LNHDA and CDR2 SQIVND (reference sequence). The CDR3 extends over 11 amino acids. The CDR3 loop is CASSQGQRVVF. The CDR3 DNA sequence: TGTGCCAGTAGCCAAGGACAACGCGTAGTCTTT.

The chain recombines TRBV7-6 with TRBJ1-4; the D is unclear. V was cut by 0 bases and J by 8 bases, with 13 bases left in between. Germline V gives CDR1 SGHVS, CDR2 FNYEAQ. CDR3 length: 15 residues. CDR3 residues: CASSLAGSTQEKLFF. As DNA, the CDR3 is TGTGCCAGCAGCTTAGCCGGCAGTACACAGGAAAAACTGTTTTTT.